The 9 T cell receptor beta chains presented below share a single source sample, sequenced in a study of chemoradiotherapy in HPV16-positive cancers (dated by TCRdb to 2022 to 2024). The library came from the immunoSEQ multiplex PCR assay. Held by TCRdb, this immuneACCESS table contains in-frame sequences only and omits some clones. Under half of the omission traces to an unresolved V gene where checked; the cause of the rest is unknown. In this sample the table shows around 40,000 clones, about 77% of which occur a single time. The ten largest clones capture 4.5% to 5.5% of the sample. The sample was blood, taken from a patient who underwent chemoradiotherapy. The receptors here all came from a human donor with HPV-associated anogenital cancer.

The chain combines TRBV19 with TRBJ2-7; the D gene could be TRBD1 or TRBD2 (6 bases each). Deletions cut 5 bases from V and 6 bases from J, with 14 bases between. Germline V gives CDR1 LNHDA, CDR2 SQIVND (reference sequence). The CDR3 totals 13 residues. The CDR3 reads CASSFGGTREQYF. The CDR3 DNA reads TGTGCCAGTAGTTTTGGGGGGACACGCGAGCAGTACTTC.

The chain has TRBV6-5 and TRBJ2-3, with no clear D. V gave up 0 bases and J gave up 2 bases, with 9 bases separating them. Germline CDR1 is MNHEY and CDR2 is SVGAGI. This CDR3 spans 15 amino acids. CDR3 sequence reads: CASSYSEHFTDTQYF. CDR3 in DNA: TGTGCCAGCAGTTACTCGGAACATTTCACAGATACGCAGTATTTT.

The chain couples TRBV18 to TRBJ2-2, with TRBD1 matching over 9 bases. The CDR3 spans 18 residues. J lost 6 bases, V lost 4 bases, and 15 bases had no gene match. Germline V CDR1 and CDR2: KGHSH, LQKENI. CDR3 in DNA: TGTGCCAGCTCACAGGTTATTCCGGGACAGGGCCTCGCCGGGGAGCTGTTTTTT. Translating it yields CASSQVIPGQGLAGELFF.

J is TRBJ2-2 and V is TRBV5-4; the match to TRBD2 covers 8 bases. CDR1 and CDR2 from the germline V gene are SGHNT and YYREEE (reference sequence). J lost 3 bases, V lost 2 bases, and 6 bases had no gene match. The CDR3 runs to 16 residues. The CDR3 spells CASSFFSGADTGELFF. Written as DNA, the CDR3 is TGTGCCAGCAGCTTTTTTAGCGGGGCTGACACCGGGGAGCTGTTTTTT.

The chain joins TRBV6-1 to TRBJ1-5, with TRBD1 identical over 7 bases. Germline loops: CDR1 MNHNS, CDR2 SASEGT. There are 12 residues in the CDR3. Unmatched junction bases numbered 4, after V lost 11 bases and J lost 3 bases. The CDR3 spells CAGGTVNQPQHF. CDR3 sequence (DNA): TGTGCCGGCGGGACAGTCAATCAGCCCCAGCATTTT.

This clone has just a few counts. This sequence joins TRBV13 and TRBJ1-1; possible D gene TRBD1, 5 bases. With 1 base removed from V and 1 base from J, the gap between germline ends came to 13 bases. Looked up from germline, CDR1 is PRHDT and CDR2 is FYEKMQ (reference sequence). The CDR3 has 16 residues. The CDR3 sequence is CASSLAGDSWNTEAFF. The DNA for the CDR3 is TGTGCCAGCAGCTTAGCAGGCGACAGTTGGAACACTGAAGCTTTCTTT.

The rearrangement uses TRBV2 and TRBJ1-1; no definite D call. Germline loops: CDR1 SNHLY, CDR2 FYNNEI. This CDR3 comprises 16 residues. V lost 4 bases, J lost 0 bases, and 15 bases lay in between. The CDR3 sequence is CASSGQPLNMNTEAFF. Here the CDR3 DNA reads TGTGCCAGCAGTGGGCAGCCGCTAAATATGAACACTGAAGCTTTCTTT.

The rearrangement links TRBV5-8 to TRBJ2-1; D remains unclear. V lost 1 base, J lost 3 bases, and 14 bases lay in between. The germline CDR1 and CDR2 sequences are SGHTS and YDEGEE. CDR3 length equals 16 residues. DNA for the CDR3: TGTGCCAGCAGCTTGTATTCTAGTCCGTTCTACAATGAGCAGTTCTTC. The encoded protein is CASSLYSSPFYNEQFF.

This chain connects TRBV4-1 to TRBJ2-7; 8 nucleotides line up with TRBD2. Germline CDR1 MGHRA, CDR2 YSYEKL. The CDR3 spans 19 residues. V dropped 1 base and J dropped 2; count of bases not matched to a gene: 16. Here the CDR3 DNA reads TGCGCCAGCAGCCAAGCTGTGGGAGGCGGGGGGACCCTCACCTACGAGCAGTACTTC. Amino acid sequence: CASSQAVGGGGTLTYEQYF.